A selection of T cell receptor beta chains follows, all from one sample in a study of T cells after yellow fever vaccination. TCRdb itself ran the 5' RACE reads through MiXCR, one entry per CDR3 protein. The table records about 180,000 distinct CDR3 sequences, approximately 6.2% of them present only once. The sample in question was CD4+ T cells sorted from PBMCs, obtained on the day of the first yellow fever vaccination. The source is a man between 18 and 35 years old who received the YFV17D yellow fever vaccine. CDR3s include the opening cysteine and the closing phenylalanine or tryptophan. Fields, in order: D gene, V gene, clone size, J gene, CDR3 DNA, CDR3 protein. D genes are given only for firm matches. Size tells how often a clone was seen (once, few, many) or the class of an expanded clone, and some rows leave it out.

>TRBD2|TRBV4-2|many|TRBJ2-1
TGTGCCAGCAGCCAAGATGCGGTTGGGACTAGCTCCTACAATGAGCAGTTCTTC
CASSQDAVGTSSYNEQFF
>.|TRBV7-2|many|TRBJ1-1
TGTGCCAGACCGCACCCAGGCACTGAAGCTTTCTTT
CARPHPGTEAFF
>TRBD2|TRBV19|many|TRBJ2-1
TGTGCCAGTAGTCCCAGGCGGACTAGCGGCTCCTACAATGAGCAGTTCTTC
CASSPRRTSGSYNEQFF
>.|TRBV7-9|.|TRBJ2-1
TGTGCCAGCAGCCTCTCCCTTCTTGGGGGCAATGAGCAGTTCTTC
CASSLSLLGGNEQFF
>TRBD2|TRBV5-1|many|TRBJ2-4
TGCGCCAGCAGCGCATTGATAGAACCCCTGCGGGGGGACCAGTACTTC
CASSALIEPLRGDQYF
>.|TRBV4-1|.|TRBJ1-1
TGCGCCAGCAGCCAAGATTCCCTCAGGGATAGTAACACTGAAGCTTTCTTT
CASSQDSLRDSNTEAFF
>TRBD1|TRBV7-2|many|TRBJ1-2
TGTGCCAGCAGCCCGAGGGGACAGGGGAATTCAAATGGCTACACCTTC
CASSPRGQGNSNGYTF
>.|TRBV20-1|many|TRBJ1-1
TGCAGTGCACCCGGTAGGAATAGCGGCACTGAAGCTTTCTTT
CSAPGRNSGTEAFF
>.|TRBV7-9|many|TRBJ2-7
TGTGCCAGCAGCTTATTTGAGGAGAGCTCCTACGAGCAGTACTTC
CASSLFEESSYEQYF
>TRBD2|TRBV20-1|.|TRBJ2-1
TGCAGTGCCCCTAGCGGGGCTAATGAGCAGTTCTTC
CSAPSGANEQFF
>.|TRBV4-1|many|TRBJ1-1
TGCGCCAGCAGCCTCCGGACCTACCAAACCGGGAACACTGAAGCTTTCTTT
CASSLRTYQTGNTEAFF
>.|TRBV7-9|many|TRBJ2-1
TGTGCCAGCAGCTCTTCAGGGAGGAAGGATGAGCAGTTCTTC
CASSSSGRKDEQFF
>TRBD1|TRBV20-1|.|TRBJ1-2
TGCAGTGCGACCCGGACAGGGCGGGACTATGGCTACACCTTC
CSATRTGRDYGYTF
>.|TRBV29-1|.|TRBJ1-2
TGCAGCGTTGAGTGGATTGGGGGAAACTATGGCTACACCTTC
CSVEWIGGNYGYTF
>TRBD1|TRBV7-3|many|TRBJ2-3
TGTGCCAGCAGTTATACCGGACAGGGGGCAGATACGCAGTATTTT
CASSYTGQGADTQYF
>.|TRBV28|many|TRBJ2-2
TGTGCCAGCAGACTAAACACCGGGGAGCTGTTTTTT
CASRLNTGELFF
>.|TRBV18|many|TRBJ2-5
TGTGCCAGCTCACCACGAAGGGGGGACAAAGAGACCCAGTACTTC
CASSPRRGDKETQYF
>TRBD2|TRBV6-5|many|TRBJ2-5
TGTGCCAGCAGTTCGACTAGCGGGGACCAAGAGACCCAGTACTTC
CASSSTSGDQETQYF
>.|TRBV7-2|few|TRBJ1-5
TGTGCCAGCAGCTTATGGGTGGGGGATCAGCCCCAGCATTTT
CASSLWVGDQPQHF
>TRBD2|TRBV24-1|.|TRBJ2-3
TGTGCCACCGGGGGGGGAGGGACGGATAACACAGATACGCAGTATTTT
CATGGGGTDNTDTQYF
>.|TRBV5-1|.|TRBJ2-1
TGCGCCAGCAGCGTAGACCCCGGGGGAGCCTACAATGAGCAGTTCTTC
CASSVDPGGAYNEQFF
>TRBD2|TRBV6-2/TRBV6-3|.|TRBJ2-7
TGTGCCAGCAGTTACTACAGCGGGGGCCAATGGGTGCAGTACTTC
CASSYYSGGQWVQYF
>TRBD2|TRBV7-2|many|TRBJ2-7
TGTGCCAGCAGCTTAGCTAGCGGGGTGTCCTACGAGCAGTACTTC
CASSLASGVSYEQYF
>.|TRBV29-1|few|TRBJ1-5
TGCAGCGTACAGGAGCCCAATCAGCCCCAGCATTTT
CSVQEPNQPQHF
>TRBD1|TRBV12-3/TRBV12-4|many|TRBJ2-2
TGTGCCAGCAGTAGACAGGGGGCGAACACCGGGGAGCTGTTTTTT
CASSRQGANTGELFF
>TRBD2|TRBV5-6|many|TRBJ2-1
TGTGCCAGCAGCGGGGTGGCGGGGGACTCCTACAATGAGCAGTTCTTC
CASSGVAGDSYNEQFF
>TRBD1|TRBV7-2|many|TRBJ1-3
TGTGCCAGCAGCTTAGAAGGGGGCTTTGGAAACACCATATATTTT
CASSLEGGFGNTIYF
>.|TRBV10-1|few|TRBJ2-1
TGCGCCAGCAGTTATGGAGGGAACAATGAGCAGTTCTTC
CASSYGGNNEQFF
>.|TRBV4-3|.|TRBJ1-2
TGCGCCAGCAGCCAAGATCGGAGGGCCAGGTATGGCTACACCTTC
CASSQDRRARYGYTF
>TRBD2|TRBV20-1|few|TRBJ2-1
TGCAGTGGGGGGATGGGGGGGGCCTACAATGAGCAGTTCTTC
CSGGMGGAYNEQFF
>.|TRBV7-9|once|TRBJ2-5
TGTGCCAGCAGCCCATGGACCAGGGATGAGAGCCAGTACTTC
CASSPWTRDESQYF
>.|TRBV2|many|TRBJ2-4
TGTGCCAGCAGTGAAACGGCAATTGGGCTAGCCAAAAACATTCAGTACTTC
CASSETAIGLAKNIQYF
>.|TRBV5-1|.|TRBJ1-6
TGCGCCAGCACCCAAGAAGGACAGAATTCACCCCTCCACTTT
CASTQEGQNSPLHF
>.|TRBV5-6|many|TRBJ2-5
TGTGCCAGCAGCCCCCCAGGTGTCCGGGAGACCCAGTACTTC
CASSPPGVRETQYF
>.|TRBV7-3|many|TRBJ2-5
TGTGCCAGCAGCTTAACGCCCCAAGAGACCCAGTACTTC
CASSLTPQETQYF
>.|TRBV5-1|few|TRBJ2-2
TGCGCCAGCACCACCCAACCGGGACAGAACACCGGGGAGCTGTTTTTT
CASTTQPGQNTGELFF
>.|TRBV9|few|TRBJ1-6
TGTGCCAGCAGCCCCCGTGGTGGGGGAAATTCACCCCTCCACTTT
CASSPRGGGNSPLHF
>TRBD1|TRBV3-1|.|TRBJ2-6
TGTACCTTCGCGCCGGCCAGGGGGTTTTTTTCTGGGGCCAACGTCCTGACTTTC
CTFAPARGFFSGANVLTF